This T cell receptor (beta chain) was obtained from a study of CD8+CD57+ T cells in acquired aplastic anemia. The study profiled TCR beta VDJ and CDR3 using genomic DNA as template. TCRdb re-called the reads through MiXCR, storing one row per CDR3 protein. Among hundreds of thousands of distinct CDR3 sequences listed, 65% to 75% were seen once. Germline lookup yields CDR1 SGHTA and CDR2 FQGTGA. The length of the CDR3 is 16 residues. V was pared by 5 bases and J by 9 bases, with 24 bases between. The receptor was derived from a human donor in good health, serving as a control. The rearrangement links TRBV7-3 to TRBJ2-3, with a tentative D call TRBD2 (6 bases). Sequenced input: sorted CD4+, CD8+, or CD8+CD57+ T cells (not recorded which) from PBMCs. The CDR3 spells CASSTAGWGDPRTQYF. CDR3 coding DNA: TGTGCCAGCAGCACGGCGGGTTGGGGGGACCCACGAACGCAGTATTTT. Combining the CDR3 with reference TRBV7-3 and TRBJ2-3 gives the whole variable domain GAGVSQTPSNKVTEKGKYVELRCDPISGHTALYWYRQSLGQGPEFLIYFQGTGAADDSGLPNDRFFAVRPEGSVSTLKIQRTERGDSAVYLCASSTAGWGDPRTQYFGPGTRLTVL.